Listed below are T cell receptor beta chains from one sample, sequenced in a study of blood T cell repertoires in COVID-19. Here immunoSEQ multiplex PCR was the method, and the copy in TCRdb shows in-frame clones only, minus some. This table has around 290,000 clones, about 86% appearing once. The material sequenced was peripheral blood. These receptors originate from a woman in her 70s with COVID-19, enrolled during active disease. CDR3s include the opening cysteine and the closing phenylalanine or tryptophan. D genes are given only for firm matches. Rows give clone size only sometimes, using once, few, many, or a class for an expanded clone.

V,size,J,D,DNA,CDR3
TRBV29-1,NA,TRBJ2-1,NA,TGCAGCGTTGACCCAGTTACGACATACAATGAGCAGTTCTTC,CSVDPVTTYNEQFF
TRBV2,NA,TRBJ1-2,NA,TGTGCCAGCAGTCCCCAGGGAACGGGCTATGGCTACACCTTC,CASSPQGTGYGYTF
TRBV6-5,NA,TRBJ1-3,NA,TGTGCCAGCAGTTACTCGATCAGGGGTGGAAACACCATATATTTT,CASSYSIRGGNTIYF
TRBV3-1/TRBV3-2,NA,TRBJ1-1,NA,TGTGCCAGCAGCCAAGAGTCTGAGCTGAACACTGAAGCTTTCTTT,CASSQESELNTEAFF
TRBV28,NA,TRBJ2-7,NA,TGTGCCAGCAGTCCCCAGTTGGGCAGCTCCTACGAGCAGTACTTC,CASSPQLGSSYEQYF
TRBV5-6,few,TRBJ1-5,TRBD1,TGTGCCAGCAGCCCTATCCCGACAGGGGGCGGAAATCAGCCCCAGCATTTT,CASSPIPTGGGNQPQHF
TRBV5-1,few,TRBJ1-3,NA,TGCGCCAGCAGCTTTTCAGGGGACTCTGGAAACACCATATATTTT,CASSFSGDSGNTIYF
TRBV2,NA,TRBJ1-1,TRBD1,TGTGCCAGCAGCGTCGGGACAGCTGAAGCTTTCTTT,CASSVGTAEAFF
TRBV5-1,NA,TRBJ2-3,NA,TGCGCCAGCAGCTTGGCCTTCGGACAGCCCGGTAGGGATACGCAGTATTTT,CASSLAFGQPGRDTQYF
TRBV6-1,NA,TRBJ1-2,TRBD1,TGTGCCAGCAGTGAAGACCCCTGGGACAGCAACTATGGCTACACCTTC,CASSEDPWDSNYGYTF
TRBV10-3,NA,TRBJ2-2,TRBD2,TGTGCCATCAGTGAGTCGTCACTAGCGGGTGGCGGGGAGCTGTTTTTT,CAISESSLAGGGELFF
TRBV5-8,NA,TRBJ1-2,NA,TGTGCCAGCAGCTACGGACGAGGGCTGGGCTACACCTTC,CASSYGRGLGYTF
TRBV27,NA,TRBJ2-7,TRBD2,TGTGCCAGCAGTAGAGACCAGCGGGGGGGCCACTCCTACGAGCAGTACTTC,CASSRDQRGGHSYEQYF
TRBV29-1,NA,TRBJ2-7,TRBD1,TGCAGCGTCCTATTGGACAGGGTTAACGAGCAGTACTTC,CSVLLDRVNEQYF
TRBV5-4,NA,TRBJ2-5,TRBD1,TGTGCCAGCAGCTTCGACAGGGGCCAAGAGACCCAGTACTTC,CASSFDRGQETQYF
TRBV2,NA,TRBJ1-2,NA,TGTGCCAGCAGTGAATCCGGGACATCCAACTATGGCTACACCTTC,CASSESGTSNYGYTF
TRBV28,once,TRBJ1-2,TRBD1,TGTGCCAGCAGGGACAGGGGGCGAGATAACTATGGCTACACCTTC,CASRDRGRDNYGYTF
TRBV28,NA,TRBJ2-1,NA,TGTGCCAGCAGTTTAGGTCAGTATTACAATGAGCAGTTCTTC,CASSLGQYYNEQFF
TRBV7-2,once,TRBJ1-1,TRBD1,TGTGCCAGCAGCGCCAGGACAGGGTCCGGCTCTGAAGCTTTCTTT,CASSARTGSGSEAFF
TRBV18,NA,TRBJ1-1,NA,TGTGCCAGCTCAGAGGAGGGGGGGTCGGACACTGAAGCTTTCTTT,CASSEEGGSDTEAFF
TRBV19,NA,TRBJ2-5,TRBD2,TGTGCCACCGGACTAGCGGGGACTCAGGGGACCCAGTACTTC,CATGLAGTQGTQYF
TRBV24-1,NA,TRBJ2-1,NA,TGTGCCACCAGTGCTCAGGGGGGCACCCCAAGGAATGAGCAGTTCTTC,CATSAQGGTPRNEQFF
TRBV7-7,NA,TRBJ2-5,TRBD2,TGTGCCAGCAGCCTCAACCTAGCGGGGGGCGTGGAGACCCAGTACTTC,CASSLNLAGGVETQYF
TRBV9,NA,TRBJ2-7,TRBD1,TGTGCCAGCAGCCCCCGACAGGGGGCAAATCTCTACGAGCAGTACTTC,CASSPRQGANLYEQYF
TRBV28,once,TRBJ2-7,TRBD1,TGTGCCAGCACCCCTTCGCGGGACAGGTACGAGCAGTACTTC,CASTPSRDRYEQYF
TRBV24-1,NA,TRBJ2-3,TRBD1,TGTGCCACCAGTGATCGGACAGGGCTGGGCACAGATACGCAGTATTTT,CATSDRTGLGTDTQYF
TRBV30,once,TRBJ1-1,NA,TGTGCCCTAGCGGAGTTGAACACTGAAGCTTTCTTT,CALAELNTEAFF
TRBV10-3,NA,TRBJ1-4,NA,TGTGCCATCAGTGAGTCCGGTGGGAGTGAAAAACTGTTTTTT,CAISESGGSEKLFF
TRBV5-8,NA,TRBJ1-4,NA,TGTGCCAGCAGCTCCGGGTCGACAGGCTACGAAAAACTGTTTTTT,CASSSGSTGYEKLFF
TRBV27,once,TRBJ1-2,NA,TGTGCCAGCAGTTTAACATCGGCGGTGGCTTTTTATGGCTACACCTTC,CASSLTSAVAFYGYTF
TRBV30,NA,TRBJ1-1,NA,TGTGCCTGGAGAACTCGCCTGGACAAGAACACTGAAGCTTTCTTT,CAWRTRLDKNTEAFF
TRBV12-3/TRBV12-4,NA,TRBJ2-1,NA,TGTGCCAGCAGCCCAGCCTCTAGGGGTGAGCAGTTCTTC,CASSPASRGEQFF
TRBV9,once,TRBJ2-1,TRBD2,TGTGCCAGCAGCGTAAGTTTAGCGGGGGATGAGCAGTTCTTC,CASSVSLAGDEQFF
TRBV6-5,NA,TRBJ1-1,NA,TGTGCCAGCAGACGGGGGACGCACTTGAACACTGAAGCTTTCTTT,CASRRGTHLNTEAFF
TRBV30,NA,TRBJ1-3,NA,TGTGCCTGGAGTCCCCGGGAAAGCCGCGGAAACACCATATATTTT,CAWSPRESRGNTIYF
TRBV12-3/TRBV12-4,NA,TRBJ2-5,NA,TGTGCCAGCAGCCCGCGACTGGCTGTAACCCAGTACTTC,CASSPRLAVTQYF
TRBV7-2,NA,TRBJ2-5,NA,TGTGCCAGCAGCTTAGTGCCAGGCTATGAAGAGACCCAGTACTTC,CASSLVPGYEETQYF
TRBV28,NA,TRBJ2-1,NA,TGTGCCAGCAGTTTGGGGGGGGCCTGGAATGAGCAGTTCTTC,CASSLGGAWNEQFF
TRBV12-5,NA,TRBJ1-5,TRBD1,TGTGCTAGTGGACCGGACAGGAGCAATCAGCCCCAGCATTTT,CASGPDRSNQPQHF
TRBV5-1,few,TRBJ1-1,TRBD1,TGCGCCAGCAGCTTGGTAGACAGGGGAGGGACTGAAGCTTTCTTT,CASSLVDRGGTEAFF
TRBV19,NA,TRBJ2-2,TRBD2,TGTGCCAGTAGTCCGGGGGGGCCGTCAGTCGGGGAGCTGTTTTTT,CASSPGGPSVGELFF
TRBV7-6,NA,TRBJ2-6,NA,TGTGCCAGCAGCTTAGTCATAATGGGCAGGGTGTTCTCTGGGGCCAACGTCCTGACTTTC,CASSLVIMGRVFSGANVLTF
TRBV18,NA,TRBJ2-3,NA,TGTGCCAGCTCACCACGGGCCTCAGATACGCAGTATTTT,CASSPRASDTQYF
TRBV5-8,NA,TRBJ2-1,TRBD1,TGTGCCAGCAGCTTGAGTCCAGGACAGGGGACCTACAATGAGCAGTTCTTC,CASSLSPGQGTYNEQFF
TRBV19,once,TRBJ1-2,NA,TGTGCCAGTAGTATAGCAGGGTGGGCCTATGGCTACACCTTC,CASSIAGWAYGYTF